What follows is one T cell receptor beta chain and its context. A much larger clone differs from this one at a single base, so this may be a read error. Germline V gene sequence: CDR1 KGHSH, CDR2 LQKENI. This CDR3 is built from 16 residues. These data come from a study of tumor-infiltrating lymphocytes in oesophageal squamous cell carcinoma. Via MiXCR, TCRdb re-called the PCR reads, giving one row per CDR3 protein. The sample holds fewer than 20,000 distinct CDR3 sequences; 35% to 50% are singletons and the top ten take 29%. Sequencing input: esophageal tumor tissue. This TCR derives from a male donor with esophageal squamous cell carcinoma. This chain links TRBV18 with TRBJ2-4, with 11 nucleotides matching TRBD1. The better agreement between TRBJ2-5 and the DNA end casts doubt on the J call. The CDR3 here is CVSSPLRDRGQETQYF. Written as DNA, the CDR3 is TGTGTCAGCTCACCGCTCCGGGACAGGGGGCAAGAGACCCAGTACTTC.